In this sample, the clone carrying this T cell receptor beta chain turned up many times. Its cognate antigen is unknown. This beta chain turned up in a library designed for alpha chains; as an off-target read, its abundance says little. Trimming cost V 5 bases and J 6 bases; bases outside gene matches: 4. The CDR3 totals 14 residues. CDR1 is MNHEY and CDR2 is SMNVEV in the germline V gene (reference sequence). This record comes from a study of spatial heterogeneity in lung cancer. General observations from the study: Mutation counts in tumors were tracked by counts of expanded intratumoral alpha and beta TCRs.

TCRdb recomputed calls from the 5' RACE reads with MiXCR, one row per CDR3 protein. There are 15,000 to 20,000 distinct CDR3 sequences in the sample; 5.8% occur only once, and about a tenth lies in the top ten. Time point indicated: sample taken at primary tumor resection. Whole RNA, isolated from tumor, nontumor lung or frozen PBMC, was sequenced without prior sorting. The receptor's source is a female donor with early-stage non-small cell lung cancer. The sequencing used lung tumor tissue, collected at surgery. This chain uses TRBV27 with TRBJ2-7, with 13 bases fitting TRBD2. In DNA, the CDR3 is TGTGCCAGCAGTGGACTAGCGGGAGTCGGCGAGCAGTACTTC. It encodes CASSGLAGVGEQYF.